This T cell receptor (beta chain) came from a study of shared clonotypes between healthy human individuals. In the study overall: CD4 naive and memory got three plates each, CD8 naive two, CD8 memory one.

Remarks on this clone: Its antigen is not known.

Germline lookup yields CDR1 SGHDT and CDR2 YYEEEE. The CDR3 covers 13 residues. The trim removed 5 bases at V and 8 bases at J, leaving 7 bases unmatched. Splitting the CD4+ cells yielded a CD45RA+ naive subset and a CD45RA-negative memory subset. Data came from immunoSEQ multiplex PCR; TCRdb stores just in-frame clones and leaves some out. The sample shows about 1,500,000 clones, roughly 96% of them seen only once. Notes on the study in general: Memory subsets generally showed smaller estimated richness than naive subsets did. It was the few donors that limited the genetic and exposure-history diversity represented.

The chain couples TRBV5-6 to TRBJ1-2; 9 positions agree with TRBD1. This TCR derives from a man between 25 and 39 years old in good health. The sequencing sample was made of naive CD4+ T cells sorted from blood. Subset given: CD45RA+ positively selected. CDR3 nucleotide sequence: TGTGCCAGCAGTCGCACAGGGGGCGAAGGCTACACCTTC. It translates to CASSRTGGEGYTF.